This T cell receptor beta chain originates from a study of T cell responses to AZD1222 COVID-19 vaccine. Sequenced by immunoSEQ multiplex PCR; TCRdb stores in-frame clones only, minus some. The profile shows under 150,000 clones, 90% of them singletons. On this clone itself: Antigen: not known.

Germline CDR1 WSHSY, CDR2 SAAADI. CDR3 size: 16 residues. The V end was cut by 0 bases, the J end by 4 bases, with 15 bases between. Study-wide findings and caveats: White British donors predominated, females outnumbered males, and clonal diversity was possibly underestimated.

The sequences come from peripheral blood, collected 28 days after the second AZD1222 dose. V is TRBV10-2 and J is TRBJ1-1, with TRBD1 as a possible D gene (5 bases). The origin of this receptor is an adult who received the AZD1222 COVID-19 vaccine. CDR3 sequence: CASSESGAGRGTEAFF. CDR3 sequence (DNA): TGCGCCAGCAGTGAGTCCGGTGCGGGGAGGGGCACTGAAGCTTTCTTT.